The rows below give T cell receptor beta chains drawn from one sample of a study of Ad26.COV2.S vaccination and SARS-CoV-2 variants. Sequenced by immunoSEQ multiplex PCR; TCRdb stores in-frame clones only, minus some. The sample holds over 200,000 clones; roughly 90% are singletons and the top ten take about 11%. The specimen comprised peripheral blood, sampled in a trial of Ad26.COV2.S vaccine versus placebo. All receptors derive from a person aged 18-60 years who received the Ad26.COV2.S COVID-19 vaccine or a placebo. CDR3s include the opening cysteine and the closing phenylalanine or tryptophan. The order of the fields is V gene, clone size, D gene, J gene, CDR3 protein, CDR3 DNA. D genes are given only for firm matches. Size is stated for part of the rows, as once, few or many counts, or as a class when the clone is expanded.

V gene: TRBV27
clone size: once
D gene: -
J gene: TRBJ2-3
CDR3 protein: CASSSGADTQYF
CDR3 DNA: TGTGCCAGCAGCTCAGGGGCAGATACGCAGTATTTT

V gene: TRBV15
clone size: -
D gene: -
J gene: TRBJ1-3
CDR3 protein: CATSRDSGNTIYF
CDR3 DNA: TGTGCCACCAGCAGAGACTCTGGAAACACCATATATTTT

V gene: TRBV4-3
clone size: few
D gene: TRBD1
J gene: TRBJ1-6
CDR3 protein: CASSPDRAPNSPLHF
CDR3 DNA: TGCGCCAGCAGCCCCGACAGGGCGCCTAATTCACCCCTCCACTTT

V gene: TRBV4-3
clone size: -
D gene: TRBD1
J gene: TRBJ1-2
CDR3 protein: CASSQLQGAAGYTF
CDR3 DNA: TGCGCCAGCAGCCAACTTCAGGGGGCGGCTGGCTACACCTTC

V gene: TRBV7-9
clone size: -
D gene: TRBD2
J gene: TRBJ2-7
CDR3 protein: CASSPAGGNEQYF
CDR3 DNA: TGTGCCAGCAGCCCTGCGGGGGGGAACGAGCAGTACTTC

V gene: TRBV19
clone size: few
D gene: TRBD2
J gene: TRBJ2-5
CDR3 protein: CASSMMRGIQETQYF
CDR3 DNA: TGTGCCAGTAGTATGATGCGGGGGATTCAAGAGACCCAGTACTTC

V gene: TRBV4-2
clone size: -
D gene: TRBD2
J gene: TRBJ2-5
CDR3 protein: CASSRTSGRSETQYF
CDR3 DNA: TGTGCCAGCAGCCGGACTAGCGGGAGGTCGGAGACCCAGTACTTC

V gene: TRBV5-6
clone size: few
D gene: -
J gene: TRBJ1-5
CDR3 protein: CASSLVGVDQPQHF
CDR3 DNA: TGTGCCAGCAGCTTGGTAGGGGTAGATCAGCCCCAGCATTTT

V gene: TRBV7-2
clone size: -
D gene: -
J gene: TRBJ2-5
CDR3 protein: CASSPRPPETQYF
CDR3 DNA: TGTGCCAGCAGCCCGAGACCGCCGGAGACCCAGTACTTC

V gene: TRBV6-5
clone size: -
D gene: -
J gene: TRBJ1-1
CDR3 protein: CASSYRGPNTEAFF
CDR3 DNA: TGTGCCAGCAGTTACAGGGGTCCTAACACTGAAGCTTTCTTT

V gene: TRBV27
clone size: -
D gene: -
J gene: TRBJ2-7
CDR3 protein: CASSLSEASRLSEQYF
CDR3 DNA: TGTGCCAGCAGTTTATCTGAGGCTAGCAGGCTCTCCGAGCAGTACTTC

V gene: TRBV6-5
clone size: -
D gene: -
J gene: TRBJ1-1
CDR3 protein: CASSYSTGAEAFF
CDR3 DNA: TGTGCCAGCAGTTACTCGACGGGGGCTGAAGCTTTCTTT

V gene: TRBV15
clone size: -
D gene: -
J gene: TRBJ2-5
CDR3 protein: CATSRGLGETQYF
CDR3 DNA: TGTGCCACCAGCAGGGGGTTAGGTGAGACCCAGTACTTC

V gene: TRBV24-1
clone size: -
D gene: TRBD1
J gene: TRBJ2-1
CDR3 protein: CATSDSGQGLGWYEQFF
CDR3 DNA: TGTGCCACCAGTGATTCCGGACAGGGACTGGGTTGGTATGAGCAGTTCTTC

V gene: TRBV4-1
clone size: -
D gene: -
J gene: TRBJ1-4
CDR3 protein: CASSRGGAGSEKLFF
CDR3 DNA: TGCGCCAGCAGCCGGGGTGGAGCGGGGAGTGAAAAACTGTTTTTT

V gene: TRBV29-1
clone size: few
D gene: -
J gene: TRBJ2-7
CDR3 protein: CSVSGEGSKLEQYF
CDR3 DNA: TGCAGCGTTTCAGGGGAAGGGAGTAAACTAGAGCAGTACTTC

V gene: TRBV19
clone size: -
D gene: -
J gene: TRBJ1-1
CDR3 protein: CASSNPPRGGTEAFF
CDR3 DNA: TGTGCCAGTAGTAATCCCCCCAGGGGCGGCACTGAAGCTTTCTTT

V gene: TRBV19
clone size: -
D gene: -
J gene: TRBJ1-5
CDR3 protein: CASSIEGSNQPQHF
CDR3 DNA: TGTGCCAGTAGTATAGAGGGGTCCAATCAGCCCCAGCATTTT

V gene: TRBV3-1/TRBV3-2
clone size: -
D gene: -
J gene: TRBJ2-7
CDR3 protein: CASSQGLPSYEQYF
CDR3 DNA: TGTGCCAGCAGCCAAGGACTACCCTCCTACGAGCAGTACTTC

V gene: TRBV6-2/TRBV6-3
clone size: -
D gene: -
J gene: TRBJ2-7
CDR3 protein: CASSLNTAYEQYF
CDR3 DNA: TGTGCCAGCAGCCTTAACACAGCCTACGAGCAGTACTTC

V gene: TRBV9
clone size: -
D gene: -
J gene: TRBJ1-2
CDR3 protein: CASRGADYGYTF
CDR3 DNA: TGTGCCAGCAGGGGGGCGGACTATGGCTACACCTTC

V gene: TRBV3-1/TRBV3-2
clone size: -
D gene: -
J gene: TRBJ2-5
CDR3 protein: CASSQFGPQETQYF
CDR3 DNA: TGTGCCAGCAGCCAGTTCGGCCCCCAAGAGACCCAGTACTTC

V gene: TRBV27
clone size: once
D gene: -
J gene: TRBJ2-2
CDR3 protein: CASGIRAGELFF
CDR3 DNA: TGTGCCAGTGGGATCCGGGCCGGGGAGCTGTTTTTT

V gene: TRBV5-6
clone size: -
D gene: -
J gene: TRBJ1-1
CDR3 protein: CASSGMDTEAFF
CDR3 DNA: TGTGCCAGCAGCGGAATGGACACTGAAGCTTTCTTT